These 4 T cell receptor beta chains were all obtained from the same sample, sequenced in a study of T cell repertoires in cytomegalovirus infection. No cognate antigen is known for these TCRs. TCRdb reprocessed the reads via MiXCR and lists one record per CDR3 protein. This table has 570,000 or so distinct CDR3 sequences, over 35% appearing once. This specimen consisted of cultured PBMCs, obtained from culture after CMV antigen stimulation. The source of these receptors is a human donor in good health (CMV status not recorded). Some clones in this sample may be carry-over from other donors' samples.

The chain carries TRBV7-2 and TRBJ1-1; D gene unclear. The germline V gene has CDR1 SGHTA and CDR2 FQGNSA. Trimming stripped 3 bases from V and 10 bases from J, with 9 bases between. The CDR3 is 11 residues long. The DNA of the CDR3 is TGTGCCAGCAGCTTTACCAGAGGAGCTTTCTTT. Translating gives CASSFTRGAFF.

DNA of the CDR3: TGTGCCAGCAGCTTATTTACTCGAGACCTGACTTTC. Amino acids: CASSLFTRDLTF. This chain connects TRBV7-2 to TRBJ2-6; D remains unclear. This CDR3 has 12 residues. Trimming left V 2 bases short and J 15 bases short, with 11 bases between. Germline CDR1 reads SGHTA; CDR2 reads FQGNSA.

This clonotype appeared a few times. The CDR3 sequence is CATSRELEAFF. The DNA for the CDR3 is TGTGCCACCAGCAGAGAACTTGAAGCTTTCTTT. J is TRBJ1-1 and V is TRBV15; D is uncertain. Trimming pared 0 bases from V and 7 bases from J, leaving 3 bases between. The length of the CDR3 is 11 residues. The germline CDR1 and CDR2 sequences are LNHNV and YYDKDF (reference sequence).

In its sample, this clonotype was seen many times. This chain joins TRBV7-2 and TRBJ2-7; the D is unclear. CDR3 size: 15 residues. The V and J ends lost 4 bases and 0 bases respectively, with 13 bases between them. Germline V lookup: CDR1 SGHTA, CDR2 FQGNSA. In DNA, the CDR3 is TGTGCCAGCAGCTCAGCAGCATACAGCTCCTACGAGCAGTACTTC. As protein: CASSSAAYSSYEQYF.